The T cell receptor (beta chain) under discussion was sequenced for a study of shared T cell receptors in the human thymus (dated by TCRdb to the early 2020s). Background for the entire study: The study examined how self-reactive, shared T-cell receptor alpha chains are generated in the human thymus.

After removal of 8 bases from V and 4 bases from J, the junction retains 11 bases not matched to a gene. Per the germline V gene, MNHEY is the CDR1 and SVGAGI is the CDR2. Its CDR3 holds 14 amino acids, cysteine through phenylalanine. Just CDR3 DNA is preserved here, 42 bases in frame from base 1. Points on this clone: Its antigen is currently not known. The input lacks base qualities; no much larger clone sits a single base away.

The library was made by the immunoSEQ multiplex PCR assay. The clones in this table, taken by TCRdb from immuneACCESS, are in-frame only. Not every clone is retained; where verified, under half of the shortfall comes from an unresolved V gene, and the cause of the rest is unknown. For this sample there are about 710,000 clones; over 75% appear just once. Of the sample, 0.0094% falls within the top ten clones. These data were likewise used in another study, on human thymus T cells. The second investigation adds: Immunologically healthy infants undergoing open corrective cardiac surgery for congenital heart defects in Finland were used as donors. Thymus tissue was collected as surgical resects that were removed during corrective cardiac surgery. Both the thymic and the peripheral blood repertoires appeared to show biased V and J gene segment usage. Highly overlapping thymic TCR repertoires among unrelated individuals were reported in the related research. The study described the TCR alpha and beta repertoires in about 8 infant thymus samples and a handful of matching peripheral blood samples. Donor ages ranged from roughly 6 to 250 days, and the cohort comprised six or seven male and two female infants. After being mechanically released from the tissue, thymocytes were kept at -70 degrees C in pellets of 10-30 million cells. A QIAsymphony instrument was used to extract genomic DNA from the frozen cell pellets. The immunoSEQ multiplex PCR assay was used to amplify the TCRB and TCRAD loci from a standardized amount of quality-controlled genomic DNA. The V(D)J region was spanned by amplicons of a length sufficient to cover the CDR3 and to identify V and J genes. Amplicon sequencing was performed on an Illumina platform through the commercial immunoSEQ service. Primer bias and sequencing errors were corrected as previously described, and TCRAD and TCRB were defined on the basis of the IMGT database. Analysis of the repertoires was done with immunoSEQ Analyzer 3.0 and VDJTools and included basic statistics, V/J segment usage, diversity estimates, rarefaction and pairwise overlap. Chao1, ChaoE, Efron-Thisted, Shannon and inverse Simpson indices were used to estimate diversity, which was also estimated on datasets down-sampled to the smallest sample. Repertoire overlap used strict matching of CDR3 nucleotide sequence, V gene and J gene, with Jaccard-based multidimensional scaling clustering. Thymus samples yielded on average roughly 810,000 unique TCRB clonotypes, compared with 70,000 to 85,000 from blood samples.

The TCR sequence derives from a boy younger than two with a congenital heart defect. Donor details come from another sample of the same person, matched by shared clones. The sequenced sample consisted of thymocytes. This receptor chain uses TRBV6-5 and TRBJ2-7; 7 bases in between match TRBD1. This receptor carries the CDR3 CASSKKGTVYEQYF. Here is the DNA: TGTGCCAGCTCTAAGAAAGGGACAGTTTACGAGCAGTACTTC.